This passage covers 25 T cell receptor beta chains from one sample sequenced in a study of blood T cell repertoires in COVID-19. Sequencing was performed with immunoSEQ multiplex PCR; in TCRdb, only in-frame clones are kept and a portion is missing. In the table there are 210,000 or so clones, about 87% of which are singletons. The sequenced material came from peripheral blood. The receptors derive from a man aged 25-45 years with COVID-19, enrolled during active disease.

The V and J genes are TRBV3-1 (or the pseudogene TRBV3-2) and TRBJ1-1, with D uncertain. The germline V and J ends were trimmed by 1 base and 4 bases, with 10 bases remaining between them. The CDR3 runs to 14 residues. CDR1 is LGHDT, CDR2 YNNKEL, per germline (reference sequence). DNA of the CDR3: TGTGCCAGCAGCCAAGGGGCAAGTAGCACTGAAGCTTTCTTT. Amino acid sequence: CASSQGASSTEAFF.

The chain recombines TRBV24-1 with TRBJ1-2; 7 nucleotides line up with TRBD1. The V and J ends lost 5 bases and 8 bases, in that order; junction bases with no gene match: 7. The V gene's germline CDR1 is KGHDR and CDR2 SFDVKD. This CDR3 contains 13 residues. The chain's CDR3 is CATSATGSEGYTF. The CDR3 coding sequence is TGTGCCACCAGTGCGACAGGGAGCGAGGGCTACACCTTC.

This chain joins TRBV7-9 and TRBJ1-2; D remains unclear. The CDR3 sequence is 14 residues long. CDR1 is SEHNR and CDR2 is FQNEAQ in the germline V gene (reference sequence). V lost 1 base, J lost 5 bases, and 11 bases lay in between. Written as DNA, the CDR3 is TGTGCCAGCAGCTTAGAATCTGTTCAGTATGGCTACACCTTC. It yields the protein CASSLESVQYGYTF.

The CDR3 protein is CASSLEGGRGGYTF. DNA of the CDR3: TGTGCCAGCAGCTTGGAGGGCGGGCGCGGAGGCTACACCTTC. The chain uses TRBV5-6 and TRBJ1-2; no firm D call. Trimming pared 0 bases from V and 8 bases from J, leaving 14 bases between. CDR3 length: 14 amino acids. CDR1 is SGHDT and CDR2 is YYEEEE in the germline V gene.

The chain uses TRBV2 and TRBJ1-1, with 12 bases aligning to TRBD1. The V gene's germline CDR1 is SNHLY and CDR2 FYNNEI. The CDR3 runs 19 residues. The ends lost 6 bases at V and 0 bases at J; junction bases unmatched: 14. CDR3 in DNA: TGTGCCAGCAGGGGGGACAGGGGGCCTGAACAGCCTTTGAACACTGAAGCTTTCTTT. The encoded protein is CASRGDRGPEQPLNTEAFF.

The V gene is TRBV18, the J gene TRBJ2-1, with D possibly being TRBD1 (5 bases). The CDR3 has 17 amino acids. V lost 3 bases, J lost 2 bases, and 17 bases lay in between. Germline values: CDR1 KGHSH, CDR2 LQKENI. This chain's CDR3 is CASSPSLAGMTYNEQFF. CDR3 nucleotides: TGTGCCAGCTCACCCTCCTTGGCAGGGATGACCTACAATGAGCAGTTCTTC. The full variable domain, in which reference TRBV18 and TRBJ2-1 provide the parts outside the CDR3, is NAGVMQNPRHLVRRRGQEARLRCSPMKGHSHVYWYRQLPEEGLKFMVYLQKENIIDESGMPKERFSAEFPKEGPSILRIQQVVRGDSAAYFCASSPSLAGMTYNEQFFGPGTRLTVL.

The CDR3 here is CASSPGVNSPLHF. CDR3 coding DNA: TGTGCCAGCAGCCCGGGGGTTAATTCACCCCTCCACTTT. The gene calls are TRBV5-4 and TRBJ1-6, with TRBD1 as a possible D gene (5 bases). There are 13 residues in the CDR3. V lost 4 bases, J lost 6 bases, and 8 bases lay in between. CDR1 is SGHNT and CDR2 is YYREEE in the germline V gene (reference sequence).

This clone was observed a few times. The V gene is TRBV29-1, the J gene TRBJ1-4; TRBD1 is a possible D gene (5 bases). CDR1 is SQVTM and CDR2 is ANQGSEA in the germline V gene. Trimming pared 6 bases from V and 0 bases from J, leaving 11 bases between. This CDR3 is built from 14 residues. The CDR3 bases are TGCAGCGTGGGACTTCTTGCAACTAATGAAAAACTGTTTTTT. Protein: CSVGLLATNEKLFF.

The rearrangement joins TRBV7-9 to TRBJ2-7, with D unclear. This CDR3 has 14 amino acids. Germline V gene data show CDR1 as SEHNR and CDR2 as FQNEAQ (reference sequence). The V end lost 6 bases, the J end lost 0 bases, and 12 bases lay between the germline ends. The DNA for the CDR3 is TGTGCCAGCAGTACTAACACACTCTCCTACGAGCAGTACTTC. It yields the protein CASSTNTLSYEQYF.

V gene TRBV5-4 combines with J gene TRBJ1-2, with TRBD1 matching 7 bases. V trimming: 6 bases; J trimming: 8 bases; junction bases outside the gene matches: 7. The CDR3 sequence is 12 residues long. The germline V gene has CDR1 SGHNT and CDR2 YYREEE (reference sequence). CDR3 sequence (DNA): TGTGCCAGCACCCTACAGGGGAAGGGCTACACCTTC. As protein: CASTLQGKGYTF.

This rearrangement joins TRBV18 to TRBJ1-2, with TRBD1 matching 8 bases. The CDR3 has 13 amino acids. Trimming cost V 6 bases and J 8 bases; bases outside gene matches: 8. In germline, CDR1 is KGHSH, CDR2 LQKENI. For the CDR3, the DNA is TGTGCCAGCTCGCGAGGACAGGGAGACGGCTACACCTTC. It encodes CASSRGQGDGYTF.

This CDR3 is CASSWDSGREAFF. CDR3 sequence (DNA): TGTGCCAGCAGCTGGGACAGTGGGAGGGAAGCTTTCTTT. This chain uses TRBV7-2 with TRBJ1-1, with 7 bases lining up with TRBD1. CDR1 SGHTA and CDR2 FQGNSA come from the germline V gene. Losses at the gene ends were 4 bases for V and 8 bases for J; bases not matched to a gene: 7. This CDR3 is built from 13 residues.

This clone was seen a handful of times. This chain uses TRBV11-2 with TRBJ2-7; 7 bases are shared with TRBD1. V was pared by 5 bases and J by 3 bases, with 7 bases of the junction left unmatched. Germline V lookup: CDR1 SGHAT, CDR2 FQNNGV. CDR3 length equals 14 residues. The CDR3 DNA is TGTGCCAGCAGCCCGACAGGGAAAGACTACGAGCAGTACTTC. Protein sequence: CASSPTGKDYEQYF.

The CDR3 nucleotides are TGTGCCAGTAGCCTCACAGGGGGCCCTGACTATGGCTACACCTTC. Its translation: CASSLTGGPDYGYTF. This chain uses TRBV19 with TRBJ1-2, with 9 bases lining up with TRBD1. Per germline, CDR1 LNHDA and CDR2 SQIVND (reference sequence). The V and J ends lost 6 bases and 3 bases, in that order; junction bases with no gene match: 8. The CDR3 runs 15 residues.

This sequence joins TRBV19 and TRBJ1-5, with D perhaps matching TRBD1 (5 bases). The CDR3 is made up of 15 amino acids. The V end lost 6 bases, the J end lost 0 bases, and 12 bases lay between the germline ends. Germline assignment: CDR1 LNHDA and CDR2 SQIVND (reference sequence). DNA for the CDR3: TGTGCCAGTAGAAGGACAATTGGTAGCAATCAGCCCCAGCATTTT. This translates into CASRRTIGSNQPQHF.

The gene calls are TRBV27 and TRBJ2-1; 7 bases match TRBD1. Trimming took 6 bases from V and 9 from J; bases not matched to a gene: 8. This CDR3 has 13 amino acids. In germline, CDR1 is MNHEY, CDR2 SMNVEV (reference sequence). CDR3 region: CASRTGSRVEQFF. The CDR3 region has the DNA TGTGCCAGCAGGACAGGGTCGAGGGTTGAGCAGTTCTTC.

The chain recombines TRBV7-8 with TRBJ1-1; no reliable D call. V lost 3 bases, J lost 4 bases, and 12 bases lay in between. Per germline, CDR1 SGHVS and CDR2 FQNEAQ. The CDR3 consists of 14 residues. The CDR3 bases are TGTGCCAGCAGCTTCTCGAGTCGGGGCACTGAAGCTTTCTTT. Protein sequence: CASSFSSRGTEAFF. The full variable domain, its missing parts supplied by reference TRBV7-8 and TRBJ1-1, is GAGVSQSPRYKVAKRGQDVALRCDPISGHVSLFWYQQALGQGPEFLTYFQNEAQLDKSGLPSDRFFAERPEGSVSTLKIQRTQQEDSAVYLCASSFSSRGTEAFFGQGTRLTVV.

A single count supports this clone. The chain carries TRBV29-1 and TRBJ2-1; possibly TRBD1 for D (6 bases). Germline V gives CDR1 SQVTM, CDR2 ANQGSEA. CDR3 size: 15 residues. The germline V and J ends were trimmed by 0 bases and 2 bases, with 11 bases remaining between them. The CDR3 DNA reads TGCAGCGTTGAAGATCAGGGGACGACCTACAATGAGCAGTTCTTC. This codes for CSVEDQGTTYNEQFF.

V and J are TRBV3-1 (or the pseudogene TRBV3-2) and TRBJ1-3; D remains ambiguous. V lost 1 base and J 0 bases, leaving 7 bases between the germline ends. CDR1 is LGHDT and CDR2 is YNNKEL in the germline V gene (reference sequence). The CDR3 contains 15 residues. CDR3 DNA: TGTGCCAGCAGCCAAGGACGGAGCTCTGGAAACACCATATATTTT. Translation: CASSQGRSSGNTIYF.

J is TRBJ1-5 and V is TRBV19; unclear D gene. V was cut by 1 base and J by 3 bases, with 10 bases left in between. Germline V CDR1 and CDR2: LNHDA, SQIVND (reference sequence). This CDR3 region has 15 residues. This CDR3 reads CASSIGGSSNQPQHF. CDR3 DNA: TGTGCCAGTAGTATAGGAGGGAGCTCCAATCAGCCCCAGCATTTT.

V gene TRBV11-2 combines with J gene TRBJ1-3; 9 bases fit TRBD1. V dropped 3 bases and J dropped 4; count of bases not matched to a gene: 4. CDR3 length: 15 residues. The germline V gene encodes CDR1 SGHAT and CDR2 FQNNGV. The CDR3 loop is CASSFGDRDGNTIYF. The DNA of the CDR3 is TGTGCCAGCAGCTTCGGGGACAGGGACGGAAACACCATATATTTT.

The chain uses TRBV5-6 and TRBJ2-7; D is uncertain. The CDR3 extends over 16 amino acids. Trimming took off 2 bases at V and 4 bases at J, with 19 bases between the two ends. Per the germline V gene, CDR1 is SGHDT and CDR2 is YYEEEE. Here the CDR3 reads CASSFKTPWKTYEQYF. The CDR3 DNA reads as TGTGCCAGCAGCTTCAAAACCCCGTGGAAGACATACGAGCAGTACTTC.

DNA of the CDR3: TGTGCCAGCAGCGCAGGGACAGGGAACTACAATGAGCAGTTCTTC. Amino acids: CASSAGTGNYNEQFF. V is TRBV9 and J is TRBJ2-1; TRBD1 agrees at 9 bases. The CDR3 extends over 15 amino acids. J was trimmed by 3 bases and V by 3 bases; bases with no gene match: 4. In germline, CDR1 is SGDLS, CDR2 YYNGEE. The whole variable domain, remainder taken from reference TRBV9 and TRBJ2-1, is DSGVTQTPKHLITATGQRVTLRCSPRSGDLSVYWYQQSLDQGLQFLIQYYNGEERAKGNILERFSAQQFPDLHSELNLSSLELGDSALYFCASSAGTGNYNEQFFGPGTRLTVL.

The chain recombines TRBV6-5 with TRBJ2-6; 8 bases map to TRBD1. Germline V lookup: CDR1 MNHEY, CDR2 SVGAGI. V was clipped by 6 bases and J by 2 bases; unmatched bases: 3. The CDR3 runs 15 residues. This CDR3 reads CASRADRAGANVLTF. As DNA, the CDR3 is TGTGCCAGCAGAGCGGACAGGGCTGGGGCCAACGTCCTGACTTTC.

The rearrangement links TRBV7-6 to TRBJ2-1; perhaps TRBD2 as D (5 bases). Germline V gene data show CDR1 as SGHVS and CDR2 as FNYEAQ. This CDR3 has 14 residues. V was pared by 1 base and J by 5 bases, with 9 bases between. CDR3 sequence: CASSLEARDNEQFF. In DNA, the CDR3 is TGTGCCAGCAGCTTAGAAGCGCGGGACAATGAGCAGTTCTTC.